Following are 17 T cell receptor beta chains from one sample sequenced in a study of T cell responses to AZD1222 COVID-19 vaccine. Assay used: immunoSEQ multiplex PCR; TCRdb lists only in-frame clones, some missing. This sample has roughly 110,000 clones, with 90% to 95% found just once. The sequenced sample was peripheral blood, obtained on day 0 of AZD1222 vaccination. These receptor sequences come from an adult in good health.

The V gene is TRBV4-2, the J gene TRBJ2-1; 7 bases are a match to TRBD1. CDR3 length: 15 residues. Losses at the gene ends were 4 bases for V and 1 base for J; bases not matched to a gene: 4. From germline, CDR1 is LGHNA and CDR2 YNFKEQ. The chain's CDR3 is CASSPPGQSYNEQFF. The CDR3 nucleotides read TGTGCCAGCAGCCCGCCGGGACAGTCCTACAATGAGCAGTTCTTC.

The J gene is TRBJ1-5, the V gene TRBV28; a possible D gene is TRBD1 (5 bases). The CDR3 has 14 residues. V lost 7 bases and J 6 bases, leaving 16 bases between the germline ends. Germline values: CDR1 MDHEN, CDR2 SYDVKM. The chain's CDR3 is CASKRTAGGQPQHF. The CDR3 DNA sequence: TGTGCCAGCAAAAGGACGGCGGGGGGTCAGCCCCAGCATTTT.

This chain links TRBV4-1 with TRBJ1-6; the match to TRBD1 covers 9 bases. The germline V gene has CDR1 MGHRA and CDR2 YSYEKL. The J segment lost 9 bases and the V segment lost 4 bases, leaving 4 bases of the junction unmatched. The CDR3 sequence is 14 residues long. The CDR3 DNA sequence: TGCGCCAGCAGCCCGGGACAGGGTAGTTCACCCCTCCACTTT. Translated, it gives CASSPGQGSSPLHF.

The V and J genes are TRBV9 and TRBJ2-2; D is perhaps TRBD2 (5 bases). V lost 0 bases and J lost 2, with 11 bases in between. CDR3 length: 16 residues. Germline V gene lookup returns CDR1 SGDLS and CDR2 YYNGEE. CDR3 amino acids: CASSVVSGRNTGELFF. The CDR3 DNA follows: TGTGCCAGCAGCGTAGTCTCGGGGAGAAACACCGGGGAGCTGTTTTTT.

V usage is TRBV7-3 and J usage is TRBJ2-3; D possibly uses TRBD1 or TRBD2 (5 bases each). The length of the CDR3 is 14 residues. Trimming left V 7 bases short and J 1 base short, with 12 bases between. CDR1 and CDR2 (germline): SGHTA, FQGTGA. The CDR3 sequence: CASTSGDGTDTQYF. The CDR3 DNA is TGTGCCAGCACCTCCGGGGACGGCACAGATACGCAGTATTTT.

The chain is built from TRBV11-1 and TRBJ2-7; TRBD1 matches at 9 bases. CDR1 SGHAT and CDR2 FQDESV come from the germline V gene (reference sequence). There are 14 residues in the CDR3. The J segment lost 4 bases and the V segment lost 7 bases, leaving 8 bases of the junction unmatched. CDR3 nucleotides: TGTGCCAGCACCTTCGGGACAGGGTCATACGAGCAGTACTTC. Translated, it gives CASTFGTGSYEQYF.

The chain employs TRBV5-4 and TRBJ2-5; tentative D call: TRBD2 (7 bases). Trimming shortened V by 1 base and J by 4 bases, and 11 bases separated the two germline ends. The germline gives CDR1 SGHNT, CDR2 YYREEE (reference sequence). The length of the CDR3 is 14 residues. CDR3: CASSLRGGGETQYF. Here the CDR3 DNA reads TGTGCCAGCAGCTTGCGGGGAGGGGGAGAGACCCAGTACTTC.

The V call is TRBV19, the J call TRBJ1-1, with a weak D call TRBD1 (5 bases). The CDR3 is made up of 13 amino acids. Trimming took off 7 bases at V and 7 bases at J, with 16 bases between the two ends. The germline CDR1 and CDR2 sequences are LNHDA and SQIVND (reference sequence). In DNA form, the CDR3 reads TGTGCCAGTACCGTAGACCGGGGCCGTGAAGCTTTCTTT. Its protein product is CASTVDRGREAFF.

This clone was found once. This chain joins TRBV9 and TRBJ2-7; 7 bases map to TRBD1. The CDR3 totals 14 residues. Trimming removed 1 base from V and 2 bases from J; junction bases left unmatched: 3. Per the germline V gene, CDR1 is SGDLS and CDR2 is YYNGEE. As DNA, the CDR3 is TGTGCCAGCAGCGTAAGCCAGGGGGCCTACGAGCAGTACTTC. This codes for CASSVSQGAYEQYF.

CDR3 amino acids: CASSYKGRGTDTQYF. As DNA, the CDR3 is TGTGCCAGCAGTTACAAGGGAAGGGGTACAGATACGCAGTATTTT. J is TRBJ2-3 and V is TRBV6-2 or TRBV6-3; D perhaps matches TRBD1 (5 bases). Per the germline V gene, CDR1 is MNHEY and CDR2 is SVGEGT. Trimming shortened V by 2 bases and J by 3 bases, and 12 bases separated the two germline ends. This CDR3 comprises 15 residues.

The rearrangement links TRBV15 to TRBJ2-5; 8 positions agree with TRBD1. Germline V lookup: CDR1 LNHNV, CDR2 YYDKDF (reference sequence). This CDR3 is 14 amino acids long. The V segment lost 4 bases and the J segment 4 bases; nucleotides outside the gene matches: 5. The CDR3 nucleotides are TGTGCCACCAGCACCCGGACAGGGCTAGAGACCCAGTACTTC. It codes for CATSTRTGLETQYF.

The chain combines TRBV15 with TRBJ1-2; the D is unclear. CDR3 length: 16 residues. Germline CDR1 LNHNV, CDR2 YYDKDF (reference sequence). V was pared by 3 bases and J by 2 bases, with 16 bases between. The CDR3, as DNA: TGTGCCACCAGCAGTTCTATTGGGCCGATAAACTATGGCTACACCTTC. Translation gives CATSSSIGPINYGYTF.

Points on this clone: This may be a read error: a much more frequent sequence differs by one nucleotide. Other DNA sequences within the sample encode an identical CDR3. The V and J genes are TRBV7-3 and TRBJ2-2, with TRBD1 matching 7 bases. Looked up from germline, CDR1 is SGHTA and CDR2 is FQGTGA. The CDR3 totals 17 residues. J gave up 6 bases and V 5 bases, and 15 bases lay outside the gene matches. The DNA of the CDR3 is TGTGCCAGCAGCCTGACGACCTTAACAGGGGTAGCCGGGGAGCTGTTTTTT. Its translation is CASSLTTLTGVAGELFF.

The V and J genes are TRBV5-4 and TRBJ2-3; D gene unclear. The V end was cut by 6 bases, the J end by 1 base, with 9 bases between. The CDR3 is 13 amino acids. Germline CDR1 reads SGHNT; CDR2 reads YYREEE (reference sequence). For the CDR3, the DNA is TGTGCCAGCAAGACCGAGGGCACAGATACGCAGTATTTT. It is translated as CASKTEGTDTQYF. The full variable domain, completed using reference TRBV5-4 and TRBJ2-3, is ETGVTQSPTHLIKTRGQQVTLRCSSQSGHNTVSWYQQALGQGPQFIFQYYREEENGRGNFPPRFSGLQFPNYSSELNVNALELDDSALYLCASKTEGTDTQYFGPGTRLTVL.

The chain uses TRBV4-3 and TRBJ1-3; D is undetermined. CDR3 length equals 16 residues. Germline V gene lookup returns CDR1 LGHNA and CDR2 YSLEER. Trimming removed 0 bases at V and 2 bases at J, with 11 bases between. Here the CDR3 DNA reads TGCGCCAGCAGCCAAGAAAGTGGTAGGGCTGGAAACACCATATATTTT. It encodes CASSQESGRAGNTIYF.

The genes are TRBV6-5 and TRBJ2-1; TRBD1 agrees at 9 bases. V lost 7 bases and J lost 1; bases outside the gene matches: 5. Germline lookup yields CDR1 MNHEY and CDR2 SVGAGI. There are 15 residues in the CDR3. The CDR3 sequence is CASKRDRVSYNEQFF. DNA of the CDR3: TGTGCCAGCAAAAGGGACAGGGTATCCTACAATGAGCAGTTCTTC.

The V call is TRBV19, the J call TRBJ1-6; 9 bases fit TRBD1. V shed 5 bases, J shed 7 bases, and the junction held 6 bases outside the gene matches. Per the germline V gene, CDR1 is LNHDA and CDR2 is SQIVND (reference sequence). This CDR3 is 15 amino acids long. The CDR3 region has the DNA TGTGCCAGTAGTGGCCGAACAGGGGGCAATTCACCCCTCCACTTT. Translated, it gives CASSGRTGGNSPLHF. Complete variable domain (other parts from reference TRBV19 and TRBJ1-6): DGGITQSPKYLFRKEGQNVTLSCEQNLNHDAMYWYRQDPGQGLRLIYYSQIVNDFQKGDIAEGYSVSREKKESFPLTVTSAQKNPTAFYLCASSGRTGGNSPLHFGNGTRLTVT.